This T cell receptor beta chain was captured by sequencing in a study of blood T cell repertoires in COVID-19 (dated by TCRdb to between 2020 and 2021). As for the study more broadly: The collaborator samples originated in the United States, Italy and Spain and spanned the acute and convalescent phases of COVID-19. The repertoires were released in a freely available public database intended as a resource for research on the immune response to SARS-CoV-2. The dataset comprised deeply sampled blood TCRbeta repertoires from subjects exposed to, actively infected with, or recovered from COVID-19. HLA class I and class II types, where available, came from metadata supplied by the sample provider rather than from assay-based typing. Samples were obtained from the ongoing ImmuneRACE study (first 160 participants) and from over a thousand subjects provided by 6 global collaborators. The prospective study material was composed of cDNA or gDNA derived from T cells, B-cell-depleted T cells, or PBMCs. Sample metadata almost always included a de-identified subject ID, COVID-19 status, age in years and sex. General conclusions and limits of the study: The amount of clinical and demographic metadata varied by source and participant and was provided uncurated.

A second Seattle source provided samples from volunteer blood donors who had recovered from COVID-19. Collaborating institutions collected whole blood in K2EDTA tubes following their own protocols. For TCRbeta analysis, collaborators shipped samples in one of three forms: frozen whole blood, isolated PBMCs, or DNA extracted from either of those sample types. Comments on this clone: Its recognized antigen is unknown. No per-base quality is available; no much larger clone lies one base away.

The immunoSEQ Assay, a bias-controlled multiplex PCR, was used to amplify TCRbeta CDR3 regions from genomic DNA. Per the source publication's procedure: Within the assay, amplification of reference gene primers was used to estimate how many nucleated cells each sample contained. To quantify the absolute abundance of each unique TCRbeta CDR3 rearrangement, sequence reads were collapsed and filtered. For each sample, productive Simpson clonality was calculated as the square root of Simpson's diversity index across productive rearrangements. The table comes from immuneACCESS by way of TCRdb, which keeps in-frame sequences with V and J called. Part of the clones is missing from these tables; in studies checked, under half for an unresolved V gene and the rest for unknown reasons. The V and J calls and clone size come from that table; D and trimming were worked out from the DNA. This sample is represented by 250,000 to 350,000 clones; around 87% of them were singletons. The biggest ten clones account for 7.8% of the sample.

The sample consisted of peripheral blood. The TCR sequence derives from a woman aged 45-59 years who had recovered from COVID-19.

Here is the DNA: TGTGCCAGCAGTCGCGATCGACAGGTGGGAAGCAATCAGCCCCAGCATTTT. This is translated as CASSRDRQVGSNQPQHF. The chain uses TRBV6-6 and TRBJ1-5; the D region possibly corresponds to TRBD1 (6 bases align). The germline V gene (reference sequence) gives CDR1 as MNHNY and CDR2 as SVGAGI. Relative to germline, V is 5 bases shorter and J is 1 base shorter, with 18 bases between their ends. The CDR3 contains 17 residues, cysteine and phenylalanine counted. The DNA shown is the 51-base CDR3, in frame from base 1.